This T cell receptor (beta chain) was captured in a study of CD8 T cells in ankylosing spondylitis. Regarding the study as a whole: Some motif variants were previously reported in reactive arthritis synovial fluid and blood. Enrichment of disease-linked clones was reportedly significant in matched ankylosing spondylitis synovial fluid.

CDR1 and CDR2 from the germline V gene are LNHDA and SQIVND (reference sequence). V was trimmed by 5 bases and J by 7 bases, leaving 20 bases between them. The CDR3 covers 15 residues. Points on this clonotype: Its target is not known.

Quantitative molecular-barcoded 5'-RACE generated the TCR beta libraries. TCRdb redid the calling of the 5' RACE reads with MiXCR, one entry per CDR3 protein. The sample shows about 300,000 distinct CDR3 sequences, roughly 10% of them seen only once. The receptor comes from a female donor with ankylosing spondylitis or in good health (not recorded which). The chain has TRBV19 and TRBJ1-2, with D hard to call. Sequencing input: blood, either unsorted or a sorted T cell fraction (not recorded which). Here the CDR3 reads CASSASGRSAAGYTF. CDR3 DNA: TGTGCCAGTAGTGCCTCCGGCAGGAGCGCAGCTGGCTACACCTTC.